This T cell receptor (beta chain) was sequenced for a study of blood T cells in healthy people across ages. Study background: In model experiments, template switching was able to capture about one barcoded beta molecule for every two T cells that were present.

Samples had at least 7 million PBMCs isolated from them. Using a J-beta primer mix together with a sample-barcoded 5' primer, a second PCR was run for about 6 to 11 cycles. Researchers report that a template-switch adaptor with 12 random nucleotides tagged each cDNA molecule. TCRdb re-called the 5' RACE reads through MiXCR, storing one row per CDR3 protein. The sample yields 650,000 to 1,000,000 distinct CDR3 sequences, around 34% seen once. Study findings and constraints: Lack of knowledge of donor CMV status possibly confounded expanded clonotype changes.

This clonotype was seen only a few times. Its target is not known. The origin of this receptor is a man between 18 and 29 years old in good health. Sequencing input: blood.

This CDR3 is CASGRQSFGTSGANVLTF. DNA for the CDR3: TGCGCCAGCGGACGACAAAGTTTTGGCACCTCTGGGGCCAACGTCCTGACTTTC. The rearrangement links TRBV5-1 to TRBJ2-6; D gene uncertain. The V and J ends lost 7 bases and 0 bases respectively, with 20 bases between them. Germline V lookup: CDR1 SGHRS, CDR2 YFSETQ. This CDR3 spans 18 amino acids.